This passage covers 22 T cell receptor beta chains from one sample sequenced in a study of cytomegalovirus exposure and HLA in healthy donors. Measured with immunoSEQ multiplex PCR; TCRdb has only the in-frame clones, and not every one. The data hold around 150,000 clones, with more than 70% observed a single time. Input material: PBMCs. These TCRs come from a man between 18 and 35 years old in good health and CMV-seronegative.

The CDR3 region has the DNA TGTGCCAGCAGTCAACCGGGACAGGGGGACAATGAGCAGTTCTTC. It codes for CASSQPGQGDNEQFF. V and J are TRBV6-5 and TRBJ2-1; TRBD1 aligns across 11 bases. The CDR3 runs 15 residues. The junction had 5 bases not matched to a gene; V was cut back by 5 bases and J by 5 bases. Germline assignment: CDR1 MNHEY and CDR2 SVGAGI.

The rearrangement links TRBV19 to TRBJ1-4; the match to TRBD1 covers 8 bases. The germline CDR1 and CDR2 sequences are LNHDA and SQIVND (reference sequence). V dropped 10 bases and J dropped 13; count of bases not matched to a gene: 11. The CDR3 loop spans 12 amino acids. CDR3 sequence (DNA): TGTGCCACTACAGACAGGGGCCCATCACTGTTTTTT. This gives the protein CATTDRGPSLFF.

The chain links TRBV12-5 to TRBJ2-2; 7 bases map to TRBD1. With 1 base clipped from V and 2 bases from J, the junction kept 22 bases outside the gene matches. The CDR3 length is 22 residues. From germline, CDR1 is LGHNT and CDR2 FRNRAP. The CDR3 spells CASGLERPSTDRDRNNTGELFF. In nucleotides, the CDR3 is TGTGCTAGTGGTTTGGAGCGGCCAAGCACAGACCGGGACAGAAACAACACCGGGGAGCTGTTTTTT.

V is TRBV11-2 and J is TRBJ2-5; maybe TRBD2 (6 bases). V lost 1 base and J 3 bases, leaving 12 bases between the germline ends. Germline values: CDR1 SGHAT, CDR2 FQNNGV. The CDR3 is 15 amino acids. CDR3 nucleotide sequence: TGTGCCAGCAGCTTAGGTCTTGCTAGCGAAGAGACCCAGTACTTC. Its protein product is CASSLGLASEETQYF. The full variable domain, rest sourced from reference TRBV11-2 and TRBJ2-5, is EAGVAQSPRYKIIEKRQSVAFWCNPISGHATLYWYQQILGQGPKLLIQFQNNGVVDDSQLPKDRFSAERLKGVDSTLKIQPAKLEDSAVYLCASSLGLASEETQYFGPGTRLLVL.

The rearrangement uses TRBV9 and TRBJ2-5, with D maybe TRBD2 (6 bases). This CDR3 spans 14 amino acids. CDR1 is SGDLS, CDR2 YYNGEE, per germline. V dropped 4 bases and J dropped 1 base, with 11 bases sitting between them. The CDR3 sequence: CASSRGMVQETQYF. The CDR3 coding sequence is TGTGCCAGCAGCCGCGGGATGGTCCAAGAGACCCAGTACTTC.

CDR3 in DNA: TGCGCCAGCAGTTGGGAGTCGGGACAGATTAATTCACCCCTCCACTTT. Translated: CASSWESGQINSPLHF. The genes are TRBV5-1 and TRBJ1-6; 7 bases fit TRBD1. Germline V CDR1 and CDR2: SGHRS, YFSETQ. The J segment lost 6 bases and the V segment lost 5 bases, leaving 11 bases of the junction unmatched. The CDR3 consists of 16 residues.

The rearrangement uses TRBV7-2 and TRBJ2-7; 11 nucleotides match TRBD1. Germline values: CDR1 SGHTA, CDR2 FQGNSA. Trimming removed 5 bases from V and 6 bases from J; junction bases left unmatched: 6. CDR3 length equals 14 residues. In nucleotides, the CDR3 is TGTGCCAGCAGCCCTCGGACAGGGGGCGGCGAGCAGTACTTC. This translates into CASSPRTGGGEQYF.

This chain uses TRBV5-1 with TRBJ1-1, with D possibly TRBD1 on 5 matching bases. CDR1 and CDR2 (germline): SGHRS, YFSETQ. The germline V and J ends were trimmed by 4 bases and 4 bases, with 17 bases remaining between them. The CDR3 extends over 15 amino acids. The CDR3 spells CASSSPGIGGTEAFF. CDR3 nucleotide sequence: TGCGCCAGCAGCAGCCCGGGTATCGGGGGCACTGAAGCTTTCTTT.

The CDR3 sequence: CASSRIQAAGANVLTF. CDR3 DNA sequence: TGTGCCAGCAGTCGGATACAGGCGGCAGGGGCCAACGTCCTGACTTTC. This sequence joins TRBV28 and TRBJ2-6, with a possible D match to TRBD1 (5 bases). The length of the CDR3 is 16 residues. With 5 bases removed from V and 4 bases from J, the gap between germline ends came to 15 bases. CDR1 is MDHEN and CDR2 is SYDVKM in the germline V gene.

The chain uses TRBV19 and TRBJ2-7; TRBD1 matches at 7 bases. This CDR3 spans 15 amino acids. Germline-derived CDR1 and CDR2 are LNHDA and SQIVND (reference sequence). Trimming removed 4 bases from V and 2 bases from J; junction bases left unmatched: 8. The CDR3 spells CASSSWDRIPYEQYF. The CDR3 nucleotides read TGTGCCAGTAGTAGCTGGGACAGAATCCCCTACGAGCAGTACTTC.

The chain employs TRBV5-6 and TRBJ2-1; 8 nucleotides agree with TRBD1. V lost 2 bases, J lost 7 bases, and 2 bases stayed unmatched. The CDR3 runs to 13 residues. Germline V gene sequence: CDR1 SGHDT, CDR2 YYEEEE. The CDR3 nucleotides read TGTGCCAGCAGCTTTAACAGGGGGAATGAGCAGTTCTTC. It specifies CASSFNRGNEQFF. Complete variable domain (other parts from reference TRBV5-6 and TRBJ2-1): DAGVTQSPTHLIKTRGQQVTLRCSPKSGHDTVSWYQQALGQGPQFIFQYYEEEERQRGNFPDRFSGHQFPNYSSELNVNALLLGDSALYLCASSFNRGNEQFFGPGTRLTVL.

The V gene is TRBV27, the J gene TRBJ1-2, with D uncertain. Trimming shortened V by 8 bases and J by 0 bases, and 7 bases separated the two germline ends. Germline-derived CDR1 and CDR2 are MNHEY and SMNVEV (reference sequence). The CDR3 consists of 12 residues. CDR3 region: CASFTANYGYTF. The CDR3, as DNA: TGTGCCAGCTTTACAGCTAACTATGGCTACACCTTC.

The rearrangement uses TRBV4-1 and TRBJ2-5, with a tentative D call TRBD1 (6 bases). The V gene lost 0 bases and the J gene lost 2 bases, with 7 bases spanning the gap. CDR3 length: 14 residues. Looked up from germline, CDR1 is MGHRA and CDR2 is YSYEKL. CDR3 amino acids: CASSQETGQETQYF. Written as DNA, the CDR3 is TGCGCCAGCAGCCAAGAGACAGGTCAAGAGACCCAGTACTTC.

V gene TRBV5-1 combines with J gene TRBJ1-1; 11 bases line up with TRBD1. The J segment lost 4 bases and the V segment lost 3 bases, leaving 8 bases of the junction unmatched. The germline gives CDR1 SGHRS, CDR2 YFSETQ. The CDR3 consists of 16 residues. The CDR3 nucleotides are TGCGCCAGCAGCTCGGGGACAGGGGGAGCCGGCACTGAAGCTTTCTTT. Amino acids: CASSSGTGGAGTEAFF.

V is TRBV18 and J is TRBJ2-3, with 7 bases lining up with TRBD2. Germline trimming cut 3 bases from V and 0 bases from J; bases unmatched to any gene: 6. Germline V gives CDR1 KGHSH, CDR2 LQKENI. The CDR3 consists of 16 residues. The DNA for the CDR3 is TGTGCCAGCTCACCCTCGGGGGGAGGAAGCACAGATACGCAGTATTTT. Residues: CASSPSGGGSTDTQYF.

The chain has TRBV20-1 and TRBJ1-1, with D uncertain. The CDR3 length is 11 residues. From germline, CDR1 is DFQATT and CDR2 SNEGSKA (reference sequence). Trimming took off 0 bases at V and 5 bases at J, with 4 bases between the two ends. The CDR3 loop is CSARDRTEAFF. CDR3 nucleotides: TGCAGTGCTAGAGATCGTACTGAAGCTTTCTTT.

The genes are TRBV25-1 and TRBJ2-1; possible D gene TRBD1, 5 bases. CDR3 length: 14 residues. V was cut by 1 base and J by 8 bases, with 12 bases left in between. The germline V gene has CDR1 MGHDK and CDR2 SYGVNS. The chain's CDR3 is CASSESGKSDEQFF. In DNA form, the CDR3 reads TGTGCCAGCAGTGAATCAGGGAAGAGCGATGAGCAGTTCTTC.

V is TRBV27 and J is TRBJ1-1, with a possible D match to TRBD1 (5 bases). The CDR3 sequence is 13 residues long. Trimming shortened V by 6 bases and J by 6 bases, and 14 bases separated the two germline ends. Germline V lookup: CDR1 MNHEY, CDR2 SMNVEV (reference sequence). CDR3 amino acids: CASSLGADAEAFF. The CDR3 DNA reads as TGTGCCAGCAGCCTTGGGGCTGACGCTGAAGCTTTCTTT.

Here the CDR3 reads CASSALAGVTDTQYF. The CDR3 DNA reads as TGTGCCAGCTCAGCCCTAGCGGGGGTAACAGATACGCAGTATTTT. This sequence joins TRBV18 and TRBJ2-3, with 10 positions matching TRBD2. This CDR3 has 15 amino acids. Germline V gene sequence: CDR1 KGHSH, CDR2 LQKENI. After removal of 5 bases from V and 3 bases from J, the junction contained 5 bases not matched to a gene.

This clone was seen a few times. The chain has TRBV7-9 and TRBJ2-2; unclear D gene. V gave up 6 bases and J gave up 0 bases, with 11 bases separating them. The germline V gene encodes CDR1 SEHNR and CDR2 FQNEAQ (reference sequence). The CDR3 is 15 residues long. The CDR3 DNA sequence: TGTGCCAGCAGGGTGGCCGCATCGAACACCGGGGAGCTGTTTTTT. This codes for CASRVAASNTGELFF. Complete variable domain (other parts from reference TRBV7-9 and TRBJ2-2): DTGVSQNPRHKITKRGQNVTFRCDPISEHNRLYWYRQTLGQGPEFLTYFQNEAQLEKSRLLSDRFSAERPKGSFSTLEIQRTEQGDSAMYLCASRVAASNTGELFFGEGSRLTVL.

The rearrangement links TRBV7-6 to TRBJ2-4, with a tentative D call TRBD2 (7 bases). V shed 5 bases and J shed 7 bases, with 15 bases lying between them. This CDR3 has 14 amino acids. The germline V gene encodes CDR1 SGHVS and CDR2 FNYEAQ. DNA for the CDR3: TGTGCCAGCAGCACCAGGGGCGGGGGCAACATTCAGTACTTC. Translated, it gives CASSTRGGGNIQYF.

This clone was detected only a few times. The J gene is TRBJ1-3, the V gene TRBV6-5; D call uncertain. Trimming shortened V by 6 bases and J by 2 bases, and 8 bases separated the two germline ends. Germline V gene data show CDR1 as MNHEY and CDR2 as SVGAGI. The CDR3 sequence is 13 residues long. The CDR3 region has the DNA TGTGCCAGCAGCCCAGAAACTGGAAACACCATATATTTT. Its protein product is CASSPETGNTIYF.